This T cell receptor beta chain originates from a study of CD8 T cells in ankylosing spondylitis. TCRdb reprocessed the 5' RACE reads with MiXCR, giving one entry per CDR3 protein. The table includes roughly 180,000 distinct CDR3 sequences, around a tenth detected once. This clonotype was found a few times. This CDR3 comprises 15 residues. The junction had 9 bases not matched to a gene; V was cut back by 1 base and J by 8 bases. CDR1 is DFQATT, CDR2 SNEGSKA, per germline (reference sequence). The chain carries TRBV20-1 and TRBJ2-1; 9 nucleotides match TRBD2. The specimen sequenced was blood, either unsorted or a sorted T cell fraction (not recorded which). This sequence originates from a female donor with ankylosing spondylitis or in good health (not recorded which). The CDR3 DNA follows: TGCAGTGCTAGAGTATTTGGGACTAGCTTGGATGAGCAGTTCTTC. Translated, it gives CSARVFGTSLDEQFF.